This T cell receptor beta chain was profiled in a study of cytomegalovirus exposure and HLA in healthy donors. Regarding the study as a whole: DRB1 had the most TCR associations and HLA-C the fewest, a later analysis found, with rates varying by HLA locus. Most TCR sequences showed up rarely, but some public TCRs showed up in many donors.

CDR1 and CDR2 (germline): SGHRS, YFSETQ. The V gene end was trimmed by 4 bases and the J gene end by 6 bases; junction bases not matched to a gene: 8. The CDR3 spans 14 residues. This PCR relied on a set of 60 Vbeta primers and 13 Jbeta primers. The method was immunoSEQ multiplex PCR; TCRdb's version includes in-frame clones alone and lacks a portion of them. Of about 120,000 clones listed, over 75% were seen once; the top ten hold about 1.7%. Concerning this clone: Its target is not known.

The source material was PBMCs. This rearrangement joins TRBV5-1 to TRBJ1-2, with TRBD1 identical over 8 bases. The TCR originated in a man aged 40-50 years in good health and CMV-seronegative. DNA of the CDR3: TGCGCCAGCAGCGGGCAGACAGGGGACGATGGCTACACCTTC. Translating it yields CASSGQTGDDGYTF.